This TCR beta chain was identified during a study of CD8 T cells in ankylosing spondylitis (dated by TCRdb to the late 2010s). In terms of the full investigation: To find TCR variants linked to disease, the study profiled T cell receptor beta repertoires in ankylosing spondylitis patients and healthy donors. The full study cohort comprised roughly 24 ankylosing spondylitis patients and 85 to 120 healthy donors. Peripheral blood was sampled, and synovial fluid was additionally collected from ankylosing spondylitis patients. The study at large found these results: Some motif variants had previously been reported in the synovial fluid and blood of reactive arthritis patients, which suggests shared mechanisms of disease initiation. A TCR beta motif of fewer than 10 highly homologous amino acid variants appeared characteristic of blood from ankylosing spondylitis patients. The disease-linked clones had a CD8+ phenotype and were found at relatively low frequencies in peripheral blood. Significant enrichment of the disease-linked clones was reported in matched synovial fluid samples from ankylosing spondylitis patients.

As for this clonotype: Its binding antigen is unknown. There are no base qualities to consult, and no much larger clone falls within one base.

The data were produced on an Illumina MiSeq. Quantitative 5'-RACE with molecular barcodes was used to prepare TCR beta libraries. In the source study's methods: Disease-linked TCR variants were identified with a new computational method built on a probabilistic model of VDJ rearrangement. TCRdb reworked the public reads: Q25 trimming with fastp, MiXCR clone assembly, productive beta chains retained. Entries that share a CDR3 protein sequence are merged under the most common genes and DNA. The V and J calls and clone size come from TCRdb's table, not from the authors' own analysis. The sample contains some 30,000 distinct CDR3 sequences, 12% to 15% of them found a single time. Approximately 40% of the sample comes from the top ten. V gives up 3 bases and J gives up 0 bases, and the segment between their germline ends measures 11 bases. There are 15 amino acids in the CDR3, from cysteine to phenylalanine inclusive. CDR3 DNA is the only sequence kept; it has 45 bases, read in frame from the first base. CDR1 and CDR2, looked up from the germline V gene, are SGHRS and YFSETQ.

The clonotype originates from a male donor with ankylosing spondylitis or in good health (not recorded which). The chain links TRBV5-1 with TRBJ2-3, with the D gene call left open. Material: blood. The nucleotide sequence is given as TGCGCCAGCAGCTCCCTAGGGCCTAGCACAGATACGCAGTATTTT. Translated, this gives CASSSLGPSTDTQYF.